This T cell receptor (beta chain) was obtained from a study of vaccination effects on CD4 cells after COVID-19. The wider study: A density of roughly 2 million PBMC per well was used; these cells were cultured with roughly 10 IU/ml IL-2 and 10 ug/ml peptides.

Sequenced by immunoSEQ multiplex PCR; TCRdb stores in-frame clones only, minus some. The table includes tens of thousands of clones, around 70% detected once. This CDR3 contains 14 residues. CDR1 LGHDT and CDR2 YNNKEL come from the germline V gene (reference sequence). V was pared by 4 bases and J by 0 bases, with 9 bases between. As to this clone: Its antigen is currently unknown.

The authors isolated CD4+ T cells after around 10 days of culture. Half-medium replacement with IL-2 medium occurred on days 3 and 7. Sequencing was performed on CD4+ T cells from PBMCs cultured without peptide, taken before COVID-19 vaccination. The TCR comes from a human donor who received a COVID-19 vaccine. The chain links TRBV3-1 (or the pseudogene TRBV3-2) to TRBJ1-1; D is perhaps TRBD1 (5 bases). CDR3 in amino acids: CASSRDSLNTEAFF. The CDR3 DNA follows: TGTGCCAGCAGCCGCGACAGCTTGAACACTGAAGCTTTCTTT.